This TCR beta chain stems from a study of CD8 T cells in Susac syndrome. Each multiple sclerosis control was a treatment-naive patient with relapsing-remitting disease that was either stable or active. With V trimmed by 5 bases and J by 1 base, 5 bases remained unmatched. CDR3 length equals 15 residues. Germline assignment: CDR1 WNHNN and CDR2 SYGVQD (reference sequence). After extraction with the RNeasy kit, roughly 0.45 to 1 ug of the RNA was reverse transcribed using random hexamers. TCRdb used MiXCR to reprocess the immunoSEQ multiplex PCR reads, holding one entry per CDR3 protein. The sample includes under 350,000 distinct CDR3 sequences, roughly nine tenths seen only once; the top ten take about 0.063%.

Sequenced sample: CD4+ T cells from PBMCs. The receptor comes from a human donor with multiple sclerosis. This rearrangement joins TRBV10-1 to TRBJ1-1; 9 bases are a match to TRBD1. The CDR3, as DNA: TGCGCCAGCAGTATTGGGGGACAGGGGAACACTGAAGCTTTCTTT. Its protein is CASSIGGQGNTEAFF.